These T cell receptor beta chains were read from a single sample in a study of T cell repertoires in cytomegalovirus infection. TCRdb reanalysed the reads using MiXCR and keeps one entry per CDR3 protein. Of a few hundred thousand distinct CDR3 sequences in the sample, roughly an eighth were seen once. The specimen was PBMCs. The source of these receptors is a human donor in good health (CMV status not recorded). Some clones in this sample may be carry-over from other donors' samples. Each CDR3 is given with its conserved first and last residue. Fields, in order: J gene, V gene, clone size, D gene, CDR3 protein, CDR3 DNA. A D gene is named only where the DNA matches it firmly. Size tells how often a clone was seen (once, few, many) or the class of an expanded clone, and some rows leave it out.

>TRBJ1-6|TRBV5-1|NA|NA
CASSLAGANSPLHF
TGCGCCAGCAGCTTGGCGGGGGCTAATTCACCCCTCCACTTT
>TRBJ1-2|TRBV7-2|few|NA
CAIEGARGYTF
TGTGCCATCGAAGGGGCGCGGGGCTACACCTTC
>TRBJ2-7|TRBV23-1|few|NA
CASSHLLWTSTLLSYEQYF
TGCGCCAGCAGTCACTTACTATGGACGTCGACTCTACTCTCCTACGAGCAGTACTTC
>TRBJ2-7|TRBV25-1|few|TRBD2
CASSDLVRRLARRSYEQYF
TGTGCCAGCAGTGACCTGGTCCGTAGACTAGCTCGCCGCTCCTACGAGCAGTACTTC
>TRBJ2-7|TRBV7-6|many|NA
CASSSQGGTSYEQYF
TGTGCCAGCAGCTCCCAAGGCGGGACCTCCTACGAGCAGTACTTC
>TRBJ1-4|TRBV4-3|NA|NA
CASSPLEGFNEKLFF
TGCGCCAGCAGCCCTTTGGAGGGGTTTAATGAAAAACTGTTTTTT
>TRBJ1-2|TRBV20-1|NA|TRBD1
CSATPDRRDYGYTF
TGCAGTGCTACACCGGACAGGCGAGACTATGGCTACACCTTC
>TRBJ2-3|TRBV6-4|NA|NA
CASSDSATDTQYF
TGTGCCAGCAGTGACTCTGCCACAGATACGCAGTATTTT
>TRBJ1-2|TRBV7-8|many|TRBD1
CASSHGQGSNYGYTF
TGTGCCAGCAGCCACGGACAGGGCTCAAACTATGGCTACACCTTC
>TRBJ2-1|TRBV7-2|many|NA
CASSLRRGDEQFF
TGTGCCAGCAGCTTACGGCGCGGGGATGAGCAGTTCTTC
>TRBJ2-7|TRBV28|NA|NA
CASSAPGYSYEQYF
TGTGCCAGCAGTGCGCCGGGTTACTCCTACGAGCAGTACTTC
>TRBJ2-1|TRBV29-1|few|NA
CSVNRGGGNEQFF
TGCAGCGTTAACAGGGGAGGAGGCAATGAGCAGTTCTTC
>TRBJ1-5|TRBV19|many|NA
CASSQTPNQPQHF
TGTGCCAGTAGTCAGACACCCAATCAGCCCCAGCATTTT
>TRBJ1-1|TRBV7-2|many|NA
CATRLVGGAFF
TGTGCCACCCGACTGGTCGGGGGGGCTTTCTTT
>TRBJ2-1|TRBV29-1|NA|TRBD2
CSVDPGLRGDNEQFF
TGCAGCGTTGACCCCGGACTACGGGGGGACAATGAGCAGTTCTTC
>TRBJ1-2|TRBV2|many|NA
CASVLLGPDYGYTF
TGTGCCAGCGTCCTGCTGGGGCCGGACTATGGCTACACCTTC
>TRBJ2-1|TRBV7-9|many|NA
CASSPDSSLGNEQFF
TGTGCCAGCAGCCCTGACAGTTCCTTGGGGAATGAGCAGTTCTTC
>TRBJ2-1|TRBV5-1|few|TRBD2
CASEGTSGGVEQFF
TGCGCCAGCGAAGGGACTAGCGGGGGCGTAGAGCAGTTCTTC
>TRBJ2-1|TRBV7-3|many|TRBD2
CASSSGTSGTNEQFF
TGTGCCAGCAGCTCCGGGACTAGCGGGACGAATGAGCAGTTCTTC
>TRBJ2-1|TRBV24-1|NA|NA
CATSERGWPYNEQFF
TGTGCCACCAGTGAGAGGGGGTGGCCCTACAATGAGCAGTTCTTC
>TRBJ1-2|TRBV5-8|NA|NA
CASSPPENYGYTF
TGTGCCAGCAGCCCGCCAGAGAACTATGGCTACACCTTC
>TRBJ2-2|TRBV19|few|NA
CASSMSGGPTGELFF
TGTGCCAGTAGTATGTCCGGGGGGCCCACCGGGGAGCTGTTTTTT
>TRBJ1-1|TRBV7-3|many|NA
CASSQQGNTEAFF
TGTGCCAGCAGCCAACAGGGGAACACTGAAGCTTTCTTT
>TRBJ2-7|TRBV27|many|TRBD1
CASSSPTGVKYEQYF
TGTGCCAGCAGTTCCCCGACAGGGGTTAAGTACGAGCAGTACTTC
>TRBJ2-5|TRBV4-3|many|TRBD2
CASSLGLAETQYF
TGCGCCAGCAGCCTGGGACTAGCGGAGACCCAGTACTTC
>TRBJ1-1|TRBV28|many|NA
CASSLARGTEAFF
TGTGCCAGCAGTTTGGCTAGGGGTACTGAAGCTTTCTTT
>TRBJ1-1|TRBV7-3|few|NA
CASRYARGTEAFF
TGTGCCAGCAGATACGCACGGGGCACTGAAGCTTTCTTT
>TRBJ2-5|TRBV29-1|few|TRBD2
CSVLNPGLAEETQYF
TGCAGCGTTTTAAATCCGGGACTAGCGGAAGAGACCCAGTACTTC
>TRBJ2-3|TRBV6-2/TRBV6-3|NA|NA
CASSYSGRKVVVTDTQYF
TGTGCCAGCAGTTACTCCGGACGAAAGGTGGTTGTCACAGATACGCAGTATTTT
>TRBJ1-2|TRBV19|NA|TRBD1
CASSGTGGLGYGYTF
TGTGCCAGTAGTGGAACAGGGGGTCTGGGCTATGGCTACACCTTC
>TRBJ2-7|TRBV7-2|many|NA
CASSLGMAHEQYF
TGTGCCAGCAGCTTAGGTATGGCTCACGAGCAGTACTTC
>TRBJ2-7|TRBV12-3/TRBV12-4|NA|TRBD1
CASRSPGQAYEQYF
TGTGCCAGCCGCTCGCCCGGACAGGCCTACGAGCAGTACTTC
>TRBJ2-3|TRBV5-5|few|NA
CASSYEEVDTQYF
TGTGCCAGCAGCTATGAGGAGGTGGATACGCAGTATTTT
>TRBJ1-1|TRBV6-5|many|NA
CASSREDPLNTEAFF
TGTGCCAGCTCCAGGGAGGATCCCCTGAACACTGAAGCTTTCTTT
>TRBJ1-1|TRBV4-2|NA|NA
CASSQGGRNTEAFF
TGTGCCAGCAGCCAAGGGGGGCGAAACACTGAAGCTTTCTTT
>TRBJ2-2|TRBV7-6|many|NA
CASSLREGTGELFF
TGTGCCAGCAGCTTGAGAGAAGGGACCGGGGAGCTGTTTTTT
>TRBJ2-5|TRBV7-3|medium-sized|TRBD1
CASSRGLTETQYF
TGTGCCAGCAGCAGGGGGCTGACGGAGACCCAGTACTTC
>TRBJ2-7|TRBV6-1|many|TRBD2
CASSYVSSGYEQYF
TGTGCCAGCAGTTATGTCAGTAGCGGGTACGAGCAGTACTTC
>TRBJ2-7|TRBV28|few|NA
CASSLFLNYEQYF
TGTGCCAGCAGTTTATTTTTAAACTACGAGCAGTACTTC
>TRBJ1-6|TRBV10-3|many|TRBD1
CAISEDRGTSPLHF
TGTGCCATCAGTGAAGACAGGGGGACTTCACCCCTCCACTTT
>TRBJ2-1|TRBV20-1|NA|NA
CSALAGTGNEQFF
TGCAGTGCCTTAGCGGGGACAGGAAATGAGCAGTTCTTC
>TRBJ2-1|TRBV7-3|NA|TRBD1
CASSSPGTANEQFF
TGTGCCAGCAGCTCCCCCGGGACAGCCAATGAGCAGTTCTTC
>TRBJ1-1|TRBV20-1|once|TRBD1
CSAKGGGATEAFF
TGCAGTGCTAAAGGAGGGGGCGCGACTGAAGCTTTCTTT
>TRBJ2-7|TRBV12-3/TRBV12-4|NA|NA
CASSLAGLDSYEQYF
TGTGCCAGCAGTTTAGCTGGACTTGACTCCTACGAGCAGTACTTC
>TRBJ1-1|TRBV12-3/TRBV12-4|NA|TRBD1
CASSRPGQGEFF
TGTGCCAGCAGTCGACCGGGACAGGGGGAGTTCTTT
>TRBJ2-5|TRBV28|NA|NA
CASSVSGEEGLRETQYF
TGTGCCAGCAGCGTCTCGGGAGAGGAAGGATTGCGAGAGACCCAGTACTTC
>TRBJ2-3|TRBV6-2/TRBV6-3|few|TRBD2
CASSSRAGGPGGTQYF
TGTGCCAGCAGTTCCCGAGCGGGAGGGCCAGGAGGGACGCAGTATTTT
>TRBJ2-1|TRBV7-9|NA|NA
CASSSYVGSHEQFF
TGTGCCAGCAGCTCTTATGTGGGGAGCCATGAGCAGTTCTTC